These 12 T cell receptor beta chains share one sample of origin, sequenced in a study of T cell clusters in autoimmune cytopenias. TRB amplification used approximately 250 ng of peripheral blood genomic DNA. TRB was amplified by touch-down multiplex PCR, primer pools A and B combined. TCRdb reprocessed the multiplex PCR reads and stores each CDR3 protein as one record, lacking DNA. The sample's table shows fewer than 2,000 distinct CDR3 sequences. The sequenced sample consisted of peripheral blood. The receptors here all came from a human donor with an autoimmune cytopenia or autoimmune hepatitis (not recorded which).

The V call is TRBV18, the J call TRBJ2-1; with no DNA, the TCRdb D assignment of TRBD1 cannot be verified. Germline CDR1 and CDR2: KGHSH and LQKENI. The CDR3 length is 17 residues. Here the CDR3 reads CASSLKGGGESTMKQFF.

This clonotype is medium-sized (0.01 to 0.1%) by frequency. This chain connects TRBV27 to TRBJ2-1; without DNA, the TCRdb call of TRBD1 cannot be checked. CDR3 length: 17 residues. Germline V gene data show CDR1 as MNHEY and CDR2 as SMNVEV (reference sequence). CDR3 sequence reads: CASSFELTAGALNEQFF.

The V call is TRBV6-5, the J call TRBJ2-3; TCRdb picks TRBD2, but there is no DNA to check that call. Germline values: CDR1 MNHEY, CDR2 SVGAGI. This CDR3 has 16 residues. CDR3 region: CASSDSVSGGWHTQYF.

In terms of frequency, this clonotype is medium-sized. V is TRBV6-6 and J is TRBJ2-3. Looked up from germline, CDR1 is MNHNY and CDR2 is SVGAGI (reference sequence). The CDR3 is 13 amino acids. CDR3: CATTWRHTDTQYF.

This clonotype is classed as medium-sized by frequency. The CDR3 loop reads CASSFQAGGETQYF. The chain recombines TRBV6-5 with TRBJ2-5. The CDR3 runs to 14 residues. Per the germline V gene, CDR1 is MNHEY and CDR2 is SVGAGI.

Frequency places this clonotype as medium-sized (0.01 to 0.1%). This chain joins TRBV6-1 and TRBJ2-5; TCRdb's D call of TRBD2 is untestable without DNA. The germline CDR1 and CDR2 sequences are MNHNS and SASEGT. This CDR3 spans 17 amino acids. This CDR3 reads CASRDRYPWTSGVTQYF.

The gene calls are TRBV10-3 and TRBJ2-1. Germline V CDR1 and CDR2: ENHRY, SYGVKD. The CDR3 is made up of 14 amino acids. CDR3 sequence: CAISLSGPYNEQFF.

This clonotype is medium-sized by frequency. The rearrangement joins TRBV27 to TRBJ1-2; as DNA is missing, the TRBD1 call by TCRdb cannot be tested. The germline V gene has CDR1 MNHEY and CDR2 SMNVEV (reference sequence). The CDR3 length is 13 residues. CDR3 protein: CASSFSWGAGYTF.

The gene calls are TRBV10-3 and TRBJ2-1. This CDR3 is built from 14 residues. Germline assignment: CDR1 ENHRY and CDR2 SYGVKD. CDR3 protein: CATSTTSSYNEQFF.

This clonotype is deemed medium-sized by its frequency. The chain employs TRBV5-1 and TRBJ2-5. The CDR3 extends over 12 amino acids. Germline V gene lookup returns CDR1 SGHRS and CDR2 YFSETQ. CDR3: CASSLAGETQYF.

The rearrangement joins TRBV13 to TRBJ2-4; TCRdb proposes TRBD2, but this gene call is untestable without DNA. The CDR3 extends over 15 amino acids. Germline V gene sequence: CDR1 PRHDT, CDR2 FYEKMQ (reference sequence). CDR3: CASKVGGGAKNIQYF.

The chain carries TRBV12-3 or TRBV12-4 and TRBJ1-5. The CDR3 extends over 12 amino acids. CDR3 in amino acids: CASRTGGKPQHF.